This T cell receptor beta chain was identified in a study of identical twins. The CDR3 covers 13 residues. Germline V gene lookup returns CDR1 SGHVS and CDR2 FQNEAQ. V lost 5 bases, J lost 5 bases, and 10 bases lay in between. MiXCR, run by TCRdb on the 5' RACE reads, gives a single entry per CDR3 protein. The repertoire holds about 810,000 distinct CDR3 sequences, over 9% seen once, with 1.5% to 2% in the top ten. A further study also used this sample, focusing on yellow fever vaccine responses in identical twins.

The receptor was isolated from a woman younger than 30 in good health. Sequenced input: PBMCs. The V gene is TRBV7-8, the J gene TRBJ2-1, with D possibly matching TRBD1 (5 bases). CDR3 DNA sequence: TGTGCCAGCAGCAAAAGACAGAACAATGAGCAGTTCTTC. Protein: CASSKRQNNEQFF.